Listed here are 29 T cell receptor beta chains from one sample, sequenced in a study of shared T cell receptors in the human thymus. Data came from immunoSEQ multiplex PCR; TCRdb stores just in-frame clones and leaves some out. This sample has under 700,000 clones, with around 82% found just once. These data were also reused for a study on human thymus T cells.

Input material: thymocytes. The source of these receptors is a boy younger than two with a congenital heart defect.

The chain recombines TRBV2 with TRBJ2-1, with 14 bases that match TRBD2. CDR1 is SNHLY and CDR2 is FYNNEI in the germline V gene. The CDR3 runs 16 residues. Trimming removed 6 bases from V and 8 bases from J; junction bases left unmatched: 9. In DNA, the CDR3 is TGTGCCAGCAGGGGGACTAGCGGGAGTCTTATGGATGAGCAGTTCTTC. This translates into CASRGTSGSLMDEQFF.

This clone has a single count. The junction departs from the called germline gene at one end, perhaps through a read error. V is TRBV14 and J is TRBJ2-3; 14 nucleotides match TRBD2. The germline V gene encodes CDR1 SGHDN and CDR2 FVKESK. This CDR3 region has 17 residues. CDR3 region: CASSSGLAGEGTHTQYF. For the CDR3, the DNA is TGTGCCAGCAGCTCGGGACTAGCGGGAGAAGGCACACATACGCAGTATTTT.

The chain has TRBV2 and TRBJ2-2; D remains ambiguous. Germline V gene data show CDR1 as SNHLY and CDR2 as FYNNEI. The CDR3 length is 12 residues. The ends were cut back, 6 bases at V and 8 bases at J, with 10 bases in the middle. CDR3 sequence (DNA): TGTGCCAGCAGGCCTGACTCTGGGGAGCTGTTTTTT. Amino acids: CASRPDSGELFF.

The rearrangement uses TRBV7-9 and TRBJ2-7; tentative D call: TRBD1 (6 bases). Trimming shortened V by 5 bases and J by 5 bases, and 16 bases separated the two germline ends. The CDR3 totals 14 residues. Germline V gene data show CDR1 as SEHNR and CDR2 as FQNEAQ (reference sequence). The CDR3 sequence: CASSPARGIHEQYF. The CDR3 DNA follows: TGTGCCAGCAGCCCAGCGAGGGGGATACACGAGCAGTACTTC.

This clone was recorded once. One end of the junction fails to match germline, which may point to a read error. The V call is TRBV29-1, the J call TRBJ2-7; 7 nucleotides match TRBD2. Looked up from germline, CDR1 is SQVTM and CDR2 is ANQGSEA. This CDR3 has 15 amino acids. DNA for the CDR3: TGCAGCGTTGAAGAAGGGGCTAGCGGTCGCTACCAGCAGTACTTC. As protein: CSVEEGASGRYQQYF.

The chain has TRBV6-1 and TRBJ1-5; D gene uncertain. Germline V lookup: CDR1 MNHNS, CDR2 SASEGT. CDR3 length: 14 amino acids. V shed 2 bases and J shed 1 base, with 6 bases lying between them. CDR3 sequence (DNA): TGTGCCAGCAGTGAAACACAGAGCAATCAGCCCCAGCATTTT. It yields the protein CASSETQSNQPQHF.

The CDR3: CASSRGARQGPAEAFF. The CDR3 nucleotides are TGTGCCAGCAGCCGAGGGGCCCGACAGGGGCCGGCTGAAGCTTTCTTT. The genes are TRBV16 and TRBJ1-1, with 8 bases aligning to TRBD1. The trim removed 4 bases at V and 6 bases at J, leaving 13 bases unmatched. Germline V gene data show CDR1 as KGHSY and CDR2 as FQNENV. The CDR3 runs to 16 residues. The full variable domain, in which reference TRBV16 and TRBJ1-1 provide the parts outside the CDR3, is GEEVAQTPKHLVRGEGQKAKLYCAPIKGHSYVFWYQQVLKNEFKFLISFQNENVFDETGMPKERFSAKCLPNSPCSLEIQATKLEDSAVYFCASSRGARQGPAEAFFGQGTRLTVV.

The CDR3 DNA reads as TGCGCCAGCTCTAGCGGGAGGCTCCCCTACGAGCAGTACTTC. Amino acids: CASSSGRLPYEQYF. The V call is TRBV4-3, the J call TRBJ2-7, with 11 bases matching TRBD2. Germline V lookup: CDR1 LGHNA, CDR2 YSLEER. V dropped 8 bases and J dropped 2; count of bases not matched to a gene: 5. The CDR3 is made up of 14 amino acids.

The rearrangement links TRBV28 to TRBJ2-1; D is perhaps TRBD2 (6 bases). The CDR3 covers 15 residues. V dropped 6 bases and J dropped 9 bases, with 21 bases sitting between them. Germline loops: CDR1 MDHEN, CDR2 SYDVKM. CDR3 in amino acids: CASSPGGNEGPEQFF. The CDR3 region has the DNA TGTGCCAGCAGCCCTGGGGGGAATGAGGGCCCTGAGCAGTTCTTC.

The CDR3: CASSFEGMNTEAFF. CDR3 nucleotide sequence: TGTGCCAGCAGTTTCGAGGGAATGAACACTGAAGCTTTCTTT. The chain carries TRBV27 and TRBJ1-1; D is ambiguous. The CDR3 contains 14 residues. V shed 3 bases and J shed 0 bases, with 8 bases lying between them. Germline assignment: CDR1 MNHEY and CDR2 SMNVEV (reference sequence).

The chain joins TRBV7-2 to TRBJ2-7; 13 positions agree with TRBD2. This CDR3 has 15 residues. V was clipped by 4 bases and J by 11 bases; unmatched bases: 11. The V gene's germline CDR1 is SGHTA and CDR2 FQGNSA. The CDR3 reads CASSSRRTSGSQEYF. CDR3 DNA: TGTGCCAGCAGCTCCCGGCGGACTAGCGGGAGTCAGGAGTACTTC.

This chain joins TRBV30 and TRBJ1-3, with D perhaps TRBD1 (5 bases). Deletions cut 5 bases from V and 2 bases from J, with 10 bases between. In germline, CDR1 is GTSNPN, CDR2 SVGIG (reference sequence). This CDR3 has 13 residues. CDR3 sequence reads: CAWRAGAGNTIYF. As DNA, the CDR3 is TGTGCCTGGCGGGCGGGGGCTGGAAACACCATATATTTT. The complete variable domain, with remaining parts taken from reference TRBV30 and TRBJ1-3, reads SQTIHQWPATLVQPVGSPLSLECTVEGTSNPNLYWYRQAAGRGLQLLFYSVGIGQISSEVPQNLSASRPQDRQFILSSKKLLLSDSGFYLCAWRAGAGNTIYFGEGSWLTVV.

This clone was recorded only once. The V and J genes are TRBV10-3 and TRBJ2-7, with TRBD1 matching 8 bases. From germline, CDR1 is ENHRY and CDR2 SYGVKD. The CDR3 extends over 14 amino acids. The V gene end was trimmed by 3 bases and the J gene end by 2 bases; junction bases not matched to a gene: 3. CDR3 coding DNA: TGTGCCATCAGTGAAACAGGGGGGCCCTACGAGCAGTACTTC. Protein: CAISETGGPYEQYF.

This chain joins TRBV7-2 and TRBJ2-7, with no clear D. The CDR3 is 15 amino acids. The germline CDR1 and CDR2 sequences are SGHTA and FQGNSA. Trimming pared 3 bases from V and 2 bases from J, leaving 14 bases between. In nucleotides, the CDR3 is TGTGCCAGCAGCTTCCCCAGCGCCCGTACCTACGAGCAGTACTTC. Translation gives CASSFPSARTYEQYF.

Here the CDR3 DNA reads TGTGCCAGCAGCGGTAGCGGCTCCTACGAGCAGTACTTC. This translates into CASSGSGSYEQYF. J is TRBJ2-7 and V is TRBV25-1; TRBD2 might be the D (6 bases). The germline V and J ends were trimmed by 6 bases and 0 bases, with 9 bases remaining between them. The germline gives CDR1 MGHDK, CDR2 SYGVNS. This CDR3 comprises 13 residues.

The chain uses TRBV11-2 and TRBJ1-1; a weak D match, TRBD1 (5 bases). This CDR3 spans 13 amino acids. V lost 3 bases and J 2 bases, leaving 7 bases between the germline ends. The germline V gene has CDR1 SGHAT and CDR2 FQNNGV. The CDR3 DNA sequence: TGTGCCAGCAGCTTGGGGGGAAACACTGAAGCTTTCTTT. Residues: CASSLGGNTEAFF.

This clone has more than one count but fewer than ten. The chain recombines TRBV5-8 with TRBJ2-2, with 7 positions matching TRBD2. The CDR3 sequence is 16 residues long. Trimming took 2 bases from V and 2 from J; bases not matched to a gene: 6. The V gene's germline CDR1 is SGHTS and CDR2 YDEGEE. The CDR3 reads CASSFWREGNTGELFF. In DNA, the CDR3 is TGTGCCAGCAGCTTCTGGAGGGAGGGAAACACCGGGGAGCTGTTTTTT.

This chain uses TRBV6-1 with TRBJ1-2, with 7 bases that match TRBD1. CDR3 length equals 16 residues. Germline CDR1 reads MNHNS; CDR2 reads SASEGT. V shed 4 bases, J shed 6 bases, and the junction held 14 bases outside the gene matches. The CDR3 DNA reads TGTGCCAGCAGTGGTAGGATCGGGACAGTTAAAGATGGCTACACCTTC. Translating it yields CASSGRIGTVKDGYTF.

CDR3 in amino acids: CASSSRWGARETQYF. The CDR3, as DNA: TGTGCCAGCAGCTCCCGCTGGGGAGCCAGGGAGACCCAGTACTTC. The rearrangement links TRBV7-3 to TRBJ2-5; possibly TRBD2 for D (5 bases). With 4 bases removed from V and 5 bases from J, the gap between germline ends came to 17 bases. CDR1 SGHTA and CDR2 FQGTGA come from the germline V gene. The CDR3 length is 15 residues.

The chain recombines TRBV9 with TRBJ2-1, with D hard to call. Germline values: CDR1 SGDLS, CDR2 YYNGEE. Between the trimmed V and J ends, which lost 0 bases and 1 base, there was a span of 17 bases. The CDR3 covers 18 residues. The CDR3: CASSVGPFEERSYNEQFF. DNA for the CDR3: TGTGCCAGCAGCGTAGGGCCTTTCGAGGAGCGATCCTACAATGAGCAGTTCTTC.

V is TRBV5-4 and J is TRBJ1-1; possible D gene TRBD1, 5 bases. The length of the CDR3 is 16 residues. V shed 5 bases and J shed 0 bases, with 17 bases lying between them. Germline V gives CDR1 SGHNT, CDR2 YYREEE (reference sequence). The CDR3 reads CASRSGGGKLNTEAFF. CDR3 bases: TGTGCCAGCAGATCCGGGGGGGGTAAACTGAACACTGAAGCTTTCTTT.

The chain joins TRBV27 to TRBJ2-7; 10 nucleotides agree with TRBD2. The junction had 11 bases not matched to a gene; V was cut back by 5 bases and J by 7 bases. The length of the CDR3 is 15 residues. Germline V gives CDR1 MNHEY, CDR2 SMNVEV (reference sequence). The CDR3 is CASSPRAGGPREQYF. Here the CDR3 DNA reads TGTGCCAGCAGTCCCCGAGCGGGAGGGCCTCGGGAGCAGTACTTC.

The chain is built from TRBV7-3 and TRBJ2-7; possible D gene TRBD1, 6 bases. Per germline, CDR1 SGHTA and CDR2 FQGTGA. There are 16 residues in the CDR3. Trimming removed 5 bases from V and 0 bases from J, with 17 bases in between. Here the CDR3 reads CASSPKGPRGSYEQYF. The CDR3 nucleotides read TGTGCCAGCAGCCCAAAGGGACCCAGGGGCTCCTACGAGCAGTACTTC.

This chain connects TRBV15 to TRBJ2-1; 8 nucleotides match TRBD2. The germline gives CDR1 LNHNV, CDR2 YYDKDF (reference sequence). CDR3 size: 15 residues. V lost 4 bases and J lost 2; bases outside the gene matches: 4. This CDR3 is CATSTSGSPYNEQFF. As DNA, the CDR3 is TGTGCCACCAGCACCAGCGGGAGTCCCTACAATGAGCAGTTCTTC.

The chain joins TRBV6-5 to TRBJ2-2; 8 bases agree with TRBD1. The CDR3 is 15 residues long. Germline CDR1 MNHEY, CDR2 SVGAGI. With 5 bases clipped from V and 0 bases from J, the junction kept 2 bases outside the gene matches. The CDR3 coding sequence is TGTGCCAGCAGTCCAGGGGGCCCGAACACCGGGGAGCTGTTTTTT. Its translation: CASSPGGPNTGELFF.

The chain carries TRBV27 and TRBJ2-5; unclear D gene. Germline lookup yields CDR1 MNHEY and CDR2 SMNVEV (reference sequence). V was clipped by 5 bases and J by 3 bases, with 16 bases between them. The CDR3 loop spans 15 amino acids. The CDR3 reads CASSPGSRSEETQYF. Here the CDR3 DNA reads TGTGCCAGCAGTCCCGGAAGTCGGAGCGAAGAGACCCAGTACTTC.

J is TRBJ2-7 and V is TRBV19; TRBD2 aligns across 9 bases. The J segment lost 3 bases and the V segment lost 2 bases, leaving 5 bases of the junction unmatched. CDR1 and CDR2 from the germline V gene are LNHDA and SQIVND (reference sequence). CDR3 length: 15 residues. CDR3 nucleotide sequence: TGTGCCAGTAGTATACTCGCTAGCGGGAACTACGAGCAGTACTTC. It is translated as CASSILASGNYEQYF.

This chain links TRBV11-2 with TRBJ2-2; D possibly corresponds to TRBD2 (5 bases). Germline lookup yields CDR1 SGHAT and CDR2 FQNNGV. The ends were cut back, 5 bases at V and 3 bases at J, with 7 bases in the middle. The CDR3 sequence is 13 residues long. CDR3 in amino acids: CASSEDYTGELFF. The CDR3 DNA follows: TGTGCCAGCAGCGAGGACTACACCGGGGAGCTGTTTTTT.

Here the CDR3 reads CASSKQGEGETQYF. In DNA form, the CDR3 reads TGTGCCAGCTCTAAACAGGGGGAGGGAGAGACCCAGTACTTC. This sequence joins TRBV9 and TRBJ2-5; weak D call: TRBD1 (8 bases). CDR3 length equals 14 residues. Germline loops: CDR1 SGDLS, CDR2 YYNGEE. V lost 7 bases, J lost 4 bases, and 17 bases lay in between.